The 30 T cell receptor beta chains listed next were all sequenced from one sample in a study of blood T cell repertoires in COVID-19. The data were produced by immunoSEQ multiplex PCR, yet TCRdb's version contains in-frame clones alone and is incomplete. Of about 94,000 clones in the sample, about four fifths were seen once. The material sequenced was peripheral blood. The receptors were sampled from a human donor in a cohort sampled during active COVID-19.

The V call is TRBV7-2, the J call TRBJ1-1; no firm D call. The germline CDR1 and CDR2 sequences are SGHTA and FQGNSA. V lost 2 bases and J 1 base, leaving 8 bases between the germline ends. The CDR3 has 14 residues. The CDR3 DNA follows: TGTGCCAGCAGCTTACTTGGCGGGAACACTGAAGCTTTCTTT. Its translation: CASSLLGGNTEAFF.

This clone was seen a single time. The J gene is TRBJ2-7, the V gene TRBV7-9, with TRBD1 matching 7 bases. The CDR3 runs to 15 residues. The J segment lost 7 bases and the V segment lost 4 bases, leaving 13 bases of the junction unmatched. Germline-derived CDR1 and CDR2 are SEHNR and FQNEAQ (reference sequence). CDR3 DNA sequence: TGTGCCAGCAGCTCCGCCGACAGGGCCGCGGGTGAGCAGTACTTC. It encodes CASSSADRAAGEQYF.

This clone was observed a single time. This sequence joins TRBV18 and TRBJ1-1; 10 positions agree with TRBD1. Trimming removed 4 bases from V and 4 bases from J; junction bases left unmatched: 3. CDR3 size: 14 residues. CDR1 and CDR2 (germline): KGHSH, LQKENI. The CDR3 region has the DNA TGTGCCAGCTCACAGACAGGGGGCTTCACTGAAGCTTTCTTT. This encodes CASSQTGGFTEAFF.

The V call is TRBV7-6, the J call TRBJ2-2, with D perhaps matching TRBD2 (5 bases). The CDR3 has 14 amino acids. Between the trimmed V and J ends, which lost 9 bases and 7 bases, there was a span of 18 bases. CDR1 is SGHVS, CDR2 FNYEAQ, per germline. The DNA for the CDR3 is TGTGCCAGTTCGCCTCTAGCTACACGCGGGGAGCTGTTTTTT. This codes for CASSPLATRGELFF.

This chain joins TRBV4-2 and TRBJ2-3; D not resolved. Trimming shortened V by 0 bases and J by 2 bases, and 15 bases separated the two germline ends. This CDR3 is 17 amino acids long. Germline CDR1 is LGHNA and CDR2 is YNFKEQ. As DNA, the CDR3 is TGTGCCAGCAGCCAAGATCGGTTCGGAGCAGTCACAGATACGCAGTATTTT. Residues: CASSQDRFGAVTDTQYF.

The V call is TRBV28, the J call TRBJ2-5, with 11 bases aligning to TRBD2. V lost 5 bases and J lost 3; bases outside the gene matches: 11. CDR1 is MDHEN and CDR2 is SYDVKM in the germline V gene. The CDR3 spans 17 residues. CDR3 DNA: TGTGCCAGCAGTATATCTCCGGGACTAGCGGTTAAAGAGACCCAGTACTTC. Translation gives CASSISPGLAVKETQYF.

This chain links TRBV5-1 with TRBJ2-3; a weak D match, TRBD2 (5 bases). Germline CDR1 reads SGHRS; CDR2 reads YFSETQ. The length of the CDR3 is 12 residues. V lost 2 bases, J lost 4 bases, and 5 bases lay in between. The CDR3 DNA sequence: TGCGCCAGCAGCTTTAGCGCAGATACGCAGTATTTT. This sequence encodes CASSFSADTQYF.

This chain uses TRBV30 with TRBJ2-7, with D possibly TRBD2 on 6 matching bases. CDR1 is GTSNPN and CDR2 is SVGIG in the germline V gene (reference sequence). V lost 5 bases and J lost 7, with 21 bases in between. The CDR3 has 14 residues. The CDR3 spells CAWGGRVGLWEQYF. CDR3 DNA: TGTGCCTGGGGGGGGAGAGTAGGCCTCTGGGAGCAGTACTTC.

Only one count was recorded for this clone. The rearrangement joins TRBV25-1 to TRBJ1-6, with D possibly TRBD1 on 6 matching bases. V gave up 1 base and J gave up 0 bases, with 13 bases separating them. This CDR3 has 18 residues. The germline V gene has CDR1 MGHDK and CDR2 SYGVNS. CDR3 in amino acids: CASSELGTKSSYNSPLHF. Here the CDR3 DNA reads TGTGCCAGCAGTGAATTGGGGACAAAGAGCTCCTATAATTCACCCCTCCACTTT.

The rearrangement joins TRBV3-1 (or the pseudogene TRBV3-2) to TRBJ1-2; possibly TRBD1 for D (5 bases). The CDR3 length is 15 residues. Per the germline V gene, CDR1 is LGHDT and CDR2 is YNNKEL (reference sequence). The V end was cut by 3 bases, the J end by 3 bases, with 14 bases between. CDR3 sequence reads: CASSQGQGRYYGYTF. For the CDR3, the DNA is TGTGCCAGCAGCCAGGGGCAGGGTAGATACTATGGCTACACCTTC.

J is TRBJ2-7 and V is TRBV24-1, with a possible D match to TRBD2 (5 bases). Germline V CDR1 and CDR2: KGHDR, SFDVKD. CDR3 length: 16 amino acids. The ends were cut back, 1 base at V and 6 bases at J, with 18 bases in the middle. CDR3 region: CATSDFSGDGPLEQYF. The CDR3 DNA is TGTGCCACCAGTGATTTTTCCGGGGATGGTCCCCTCGAGCAGTACTTC.

In nucleotides, the CDR3 is TGTGCCAGCTCACGGGCTCCCGGAACAGGAAACTATGGCTACACCTTC. It translates to CASSRAPGTGNYGYTF. The chain recombines TRBV18 with TRBJ1-2; TRBD1 is a possible D gene (5 bases). Germline V gene lookup returns CDR1 KGHSH and CDR2 LQKENI. The CDR3 contains 16 residues. V dropped 4 bases and J dropped 2 bases, with 17 bases sitting between them.

This chain connects TRBV3-1 (or the pseudogene TRBV3-2) to TRBJ2-3; 9 bases line up with TRBD2. After removal of 4 bases from V and 8 bases from J, the junction contained 13 bases not matched to a gene. CDR3 length: 16 residues. In germline, CDR1 is LGHDT, CDR2 YNNKEL (reference sequence). This chain's CDR3 is CASSLNTVAGVGTQYF. As DNA, the CDR3 is TGTGCCAGCAGCCTTAACACAGTAGCGGGAGTAGGTACGCAGTATTTT.

The V gene is TRBV11-1, the J gene TRBJ2-5; TRBD1 agrees at 8 bases. The CDR3 has 13 amino acids. V gave up 3 bases and J gave up 4 bases; unmatched junction bases: 1. CDR1 and CDR2 from the germline V gene are SGHAT and FQDESV (reference sequence). The DNA for the CDR3 is TGTGCCAGCAGCTTGGGACAGGCAGAGACCCAGTACTTC. Its translation: CASSLGQAETQYF.

The J gene is TRBJ2-3, the V gene TRBV18; D gene uncertain. The V gene lost 2 bases and the J gene lost 1 base, with 13 bases spanning the gap. This CDR3 spans 16 amino acids. CDR1 and CDR2 (germline): KGHSH, LQKENI. CDR3: CASSPGFGVGTDTQYF. The DNA of the CDR3 is TGTGCCAGCTCACCAGGATTTGGAGTAGGCACAGATACGCAGTATTTT.

The chain uses TRBV14 and TRBJ2-7; D remains ambiguous. This CDR3 spans 12 amino acids. Germline V CDR1 and CDR2: SGHDN, FVKESK. V gave up 3 bases and J gave up 1 base, with 4 bases separating them. DNA for the CDR3: TGTGCCAGCAGCCAGAGATCCTACGAGCAGTACTTC. Protein sequence: CASSQRSYEQYF.

This chain links TRBV28 with TRBJ2-3, with 7 bases matching TRBD2. The CDR3 is made up of 15 amino acids. Trimming removed 5 bases from V and 2 bases from J; junction bases left unmatched: 7. The germline gives CDR1 MDHEN, CDR2 SYDVKM. The CDR3 nucleotides read TGTGCCAGCAGTCCAGGCGGGAGACTCACAGATACGCAGTATTTT. Its protein is CASSPGGRLTDTQYF.

The chain recombines TRBV19 with TRBJ1-2; D unclear. Germline lookup yields CDR1 LNHDA and CDR2 SQIVND (reference sequence). V was pared by 6 bases and J by 3 bases, with 8 bases between. The CDR3 is 12 residues long. The CDR3, as DNA: TGTGCCAGTAGCCCCACAGACTATGGCTACACCTTC. Encoded protein: CASSPTDYGYTF.

The chain carries TRBV3-1 (or the pseudogene TRBV3-2) and TRBJ2-5, with 7 bases matching TRBD2. Germline V gene lookup returns CDR1 LGHDT and CDR2 YNNKEL (reference sequence). Unmatched junction bases numbered 8, after V lost 0 bases and J lost 1 base. CDR3 length equals 17 residues. The CDR3 protein is CASSQDKASGGQETQYF. In DNA, the CDR3 is TGTGCCAGCAGCCAAGATAAGGCTAGCGGAGGCCAAGAGACCCAGTACTTC.

This clone was observed once. The chain has TRBV6-5 and TRBJ1-4; D perhaps matches TRBD1 (6 bases). The germline V and J ends were trimmed by 5 bases and 8 bases, with 18 bases remaining between them. Germline loops: CDR1 MNHEY, CDR2 SVGAGI. The length of the CDR3 is 15 residues. Here the CDR3 DNA reads TGTGCCAGCAGTCCCCGAAAGGGGGTCGGGGAAAAACTGTTTTTT. Residues: CASSPRKGVGEKLFF.

The rearrangement joins TRBV5-1 to TRBJ1-2, with D tentatively TRBD1 (6 bases). CDR1 SGHRS and CDR2 YFSETQ come from the germline V gene. Trimming shortened V by 0 bases and J by 7 bases, and 13 bases separated the two germline ends. This CDR3 spans 14 amino acids. CDR3 amino acids: CASSLAAGESGYTF. The CDR3 DNA is TGCGCCAGCAGCTTGGCCGCAGGGGAGAGTGGCTACACCTTC. Looking up the rest from reference TRBV5-1 and TRBJ1-2 gives the full variable domain: KAGVTQTPRYLIKTRGQQVTLSCSPISGHRSVSWYQQTPGQGLQFLFEYFSETQRNKGNFPGRFSGRQFSNSRSEMNVSTLELGDSALYLCASSLAAGESGYTFGSGTRLTVV.

This clone was found once. The gene calls are TRBV12-3 or TRBV12-4 and TRBJ1-1, with D tentatively TRBD1 (5 bases). The CDR3 spans 13 residues. Between the trimmed V and J ends, which lost 6 bases and 3 bases, there was a span of 11 bases. CDR3 DNA: TGTGCCAGCAGACAAGGAGGGGACACTGAAGCTTTCTTT. Residues: CASRQGGDTEAFF.

This clone was found a few times. The chain recombines TRBV5-6 with TRBJ1-5; D ambiguous. The CDR3 is 14 residues long. V was trimmed by 3 bases and J by 1 base, leaving 8 bases between them. Germline V gene sequence: CDR1 SGHDT, CDR2 YYEEEE. The CDR3 nucleotides are TGTGCCAGCAGCTCTGGAGAGAGCAATCAGCCCCAGCATTTT. It encodes CASSSGESNQPQHF.

The genes are TRBV6-5 and TRBJ2-7, with D possibly TRBD1 on 6 matching bases. Trimming shortened V by 5 bases and J by 5 bases, and 13 bases separated the two germline ends. The CDR3 contains 13 residues. In germline, CDR1 is MNHEY, CDR2 SVGAGI. The DNA for the CDR3 is TGTGCCAGCAGTCCCGACAGGATCCACGAGCAGTACTTC. It yields the protein CASSPDRIHEQYF.

This clone was counted a few times. V is TRBV4-1 and J is TRBJ1-3; D not resolved. Trimming took 5 bases from V and 0 from J, leaving 5 bases between them. The germline V gene has CDR1 MGHRA and CDR2 YSYEKL. This CDR3 comprises 13 residues. The CDR3 loop reads CASSYYSGNTIYF. In DNA form, the CDR3 reads TGCGCCAGCAGCTACTACTCTGGAAACACCATATATTTT.

The chain couples TRBV2 to TRBJ2-5, with 9 bases that match TRBD2. Unmatched junction bases numbered 11, after V lost 2 bases and J lost 4 bases. Germline V gene lookup returns CDR1 SNHLY and CDR2 FYNNEI. The CDR3 has 17 amino acids. The CDR3 spells CASSETSGFLRVETQYF. The CDR3 coding sequence is TGTGCCAGCAGTGAAACTAGCGGGTTCCTTCGGGTAGAGACCCAGTACTTC.

This clone appeared a few times. This chain links TRBV5-1 with TRBJ2-3; D remains ambiguous. Trimming took 0 bases from V and 0 from J, leaving 5 bases between them. This CDR3 is 14 amino acids long. From germline, CDR1 is SGHRS and CDR2 YFSETQ. CDR3 DNA: TGCGCCAGCAGCTTGGAACTCAGCACAGATACGCAGTATTTT. It specifies CASSLELSTDTQYF.

The V gene is TRBV23-1, the J gene TRBJ2-7; 11 bases fit TRBD2. TRBV23-1 falls under the ORF class, with uncertain function. The CDR3 is made up of 18 amino acids. V lost 4 bases to trimming and J lost 4 bases; unmatched junction nucleotides: 15. This chain's CDR3 is CASSRRLLAGVLTYEQYF. As DNA, the CDR3 is TGCGCCAGCAGTCGCCGATTACTAGCGGGAGTACTTACATACGAGCAGTACTTC.

The chain couples TRBV5-6 to TRBJ2-2; no definite D call. This CDR3 contains 12 residues. Germline assignment: CDR1 SGHDT and CDR2 YYEEEE. Trimming removed 4 bases at V and 6 bases at J, with 7 bases between. This chain's CDR3 is CASSTRAGELFF. In DNA, the CDR3 is TGTGCCAGCAGCACCCGGGCCGGGGAGCTGTTTTTT.

This chain connects TRBV12-3 or TRBV12-4 to TRBJ2-7, with TRBD2 matching over 7 bases. The CDR3 spans 13 residues. Unmatched junction bases numbered 10, after V lost 7 bases and J lost 7 bases. The CDR3 region is CASTSNPAGEQYF. The CDR3 DNA follows: TGTGCCAGCACCTCGAACCCAGCGGGGGAGCAGTACTTC.